This paragraph reports one T cell receptor beta chain. The source of the sample is a study of neoadjuvant anti-PD-1 for oral cavity cancer. V dropped 5 bases and J dropped 2 bases, with 19 bases sitting between them. This CDR3 has 17 residues. Germline V gene sequence: CDR1 MGHDK, CDR2 SYGVNS. Clones were sequenced by immunoSEQ multiplex PCR, and TCRdb holds only the in-frame ones, with some missing. Of around 16,000 clones listed, 55% to 70% were seen once; the top ten hold over 2%. The V call is TRBV25-1, the J call TRBJ2-1, with D perhaps TRBD2 (5 bases). This specimen was PBMCs, taken before nivolumab (anti-PD-1) treatment. This receptor was identified in a person between 40 and 85 years old with oral cavity squamous cell carcinoma. The CDR3 nucleotides read TGTGCCAGCAGTACCCACGCCGGCGGGCCAACCTACAATGAGCAGTTCTTC. Its protein is CASSTHAGGPTYNEQFF.